The sequence of this T cell receptor (beta chain) was determined in a study of T cells in Graves' hyperthyroidism and ophthalmopathy. RNA transcripts served as the template for amplifying TCR beta CDR3 regions. The HTBI set primed first-round TCR CDR3 RT-PCR. TCRdb analysed the multiplex PCR reads with MiXCR anew, one entry per CDR3 protein. The sample carries 390,000 or so distinct CDR3 sequences, 14% to 15% recorded once. This clonotype was counted a few times. One end of the junction varies from germline; a read error may be responsible. This TCR came from a man between 18 and 29 years old with Graves' ophthalmopathy. Material: blood.

CDR3: CASSPDRGLMNTDAFF. CDR3 DNA: TGCGCCAGCAGCCCGGACAGGGGGCTAATGAACACTGACGCTTTCTTT. The chain links TRBV5-1 to TRBJ1-1; 11 bases line up with TRBD1. Per the germline V gene, CDR1 is SGHRS and CDR2 is YFSETQ. The CDR3 runs to 16 residues.